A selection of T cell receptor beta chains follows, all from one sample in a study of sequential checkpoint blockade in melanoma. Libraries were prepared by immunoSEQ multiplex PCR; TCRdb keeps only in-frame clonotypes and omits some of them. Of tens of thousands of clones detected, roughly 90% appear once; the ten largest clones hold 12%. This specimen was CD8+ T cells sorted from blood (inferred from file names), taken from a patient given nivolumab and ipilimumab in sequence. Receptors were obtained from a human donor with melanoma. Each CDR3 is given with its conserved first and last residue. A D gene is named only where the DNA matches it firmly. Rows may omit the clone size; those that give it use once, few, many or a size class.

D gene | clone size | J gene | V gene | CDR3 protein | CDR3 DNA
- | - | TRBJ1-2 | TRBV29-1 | CSVEEQGGGWPYGYTF | TGCAGCGTTGAGGAGCAGGGTGGTGGGTGGCCCTATGGCTACACCTTC
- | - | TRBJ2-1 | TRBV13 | CASSFTEDSYNEQFF | TGTGCCAGCAGTTTCACGGAGGATTCCTACAATGAGCAGTTCTTC
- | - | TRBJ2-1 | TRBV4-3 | CASSQSYNEQFF | TGCGCCAGCAGCCAGTCTTACAATGAGCAGTTCTTC
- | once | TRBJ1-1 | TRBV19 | CASSIDLWVTENTEAFF | TGTGCCAGTAGTATAGATCTATGGGTGACAGAGAACACTGAAGCTTTCTTT
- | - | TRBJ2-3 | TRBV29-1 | CSVLGQMDTQYF | TGCAGCGTTCTAGGCCAAATGGATACGCAGTATTTT
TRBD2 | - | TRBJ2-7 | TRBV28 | CASSQRGGSYEQYF | TGTGCCAGCAGTCAGCGGGGGGGCTCCTACGAGCAGTACTTC
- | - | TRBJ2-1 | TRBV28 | CASSLPAAYNEQFF | TGTGCCAGCAGTTTACCGGCGGCGTACAATGAGCAGTTCTTC
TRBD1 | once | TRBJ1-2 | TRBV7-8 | CASSGGGQGLYGYTF | TGTGCCAGCAGCGGGGGAGGACAGGGTCTCTATGGCTACACCTTC
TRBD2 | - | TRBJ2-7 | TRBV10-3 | CAISGLAGEGEQYF | TGTGCCATCAGCGGACTAGCGGGAGAGGGCGAGCAGTACTTC
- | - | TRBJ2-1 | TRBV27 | CASSSILNEQFF | TGTGCCAGCAGTTCAATACTCAATGAGCAGTTCTTC
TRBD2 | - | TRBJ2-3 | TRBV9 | CASSAGLAASTDTQYF | TGTGCCAGCAGCGCGGGACTAGCGGCTAGCACAGATACGCAGTATTTT
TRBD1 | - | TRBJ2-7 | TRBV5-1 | CASSRGTAYEQYF | TGCGCCAGCAGCCGAGGGACAGCTTACGAGCAGTACTTC
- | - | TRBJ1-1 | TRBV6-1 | CASSEWGHMNTEAFF | TGTGCCAGCAGTGAATGGGGACATATGAACACTGAAGCTTTCTTT
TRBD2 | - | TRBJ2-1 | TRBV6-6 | CASRLAGNYYNEQFF | TGTGCCAGCAGATTAGCGGGGAATTACTACAATGAGCAGTTCTTC
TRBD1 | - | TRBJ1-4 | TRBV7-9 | CASSTRDRGNEKLFF | TGTGCCAGCAGCACCCGGGACAGAGGAAATGAAAAACTGTTTTTT
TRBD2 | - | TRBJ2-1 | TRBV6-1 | CASSVVAGALNEQFF | TGTGCCAGCAGTGTGGTTGCGGGAGCCCTCAATGAGCAGTTCTTC
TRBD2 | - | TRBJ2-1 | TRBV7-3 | CASSLTGLAGNEQFF | TGTGCCAGCAGCTTAACGGGACTAGCGGGCAATGAGCAGTTCTTC
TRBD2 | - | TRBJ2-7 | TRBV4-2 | CASSQAPGLPSYEQYF | TGTGCCAGCAGCCAGGCCCCGGGACTACCCTCCTACGAGCAGTACTTC
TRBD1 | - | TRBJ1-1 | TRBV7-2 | CASSSGQGGYTEAFF | TGTGCCAGCAGCTCAGGACAGGGAGGGTACACTGAAGCTTTCTTT
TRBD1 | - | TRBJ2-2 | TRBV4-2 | CASSQNRGFGELFF | TGTGCCAGCAGCCAAAACAGGGGTTTCGGGGAGCTGTTTTTT
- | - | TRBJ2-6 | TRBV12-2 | CASRSHLGGDCGANVLTF | TGTGCAAGTCGCTCTCACCTCGGGGGGGATTGTGGGGCCAACGTCCTGACTTTC
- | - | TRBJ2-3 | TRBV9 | CASSFSGATDTQYF | TGTGCCAGCAGCTTTAGCGGAGCCACAGATACGCAGTATTTT
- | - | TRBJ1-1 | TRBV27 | CASSFLSVNTEAFF | TGTGCCAGCAGTTTCTTGTCTGTGAACACTGAAGCTTTCTTT
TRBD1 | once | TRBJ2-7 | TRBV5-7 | CASSYGTGGEQYF | TGTGCCAGCAGCTATGGGACAGGTGGCGAGCAGTACTTC
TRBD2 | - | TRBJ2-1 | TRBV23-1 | CASSQSSRTSGSPYYNEQFF | TGCGCCAGCAGTCAATCGTCCCGGACTAGCGGGAGTCCCTACTACAATGAGCAGTTCTTC
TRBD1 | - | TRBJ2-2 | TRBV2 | CASRGDRGNPYTGELFF | TGTGCCAGCAGGGGGGACAGGGGGAATCCGTACACCGGGGAGCTGTTTTTT
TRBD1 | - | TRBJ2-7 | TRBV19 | CASSTTDRDLDEQYF | TGTGCCAGTAGTACCACGGACAGGGATTTGGACGAGCAGTACTTC
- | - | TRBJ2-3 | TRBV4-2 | CASSLKKGADTQYF | TGTGCCAGCAGCCTTAAGAAGGGAGCAGATACGCAGTATTTT
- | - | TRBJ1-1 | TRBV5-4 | CASSFFLNTEAFF | TGTGCCAGCAGCTTCTTCTTGAACACTGAAGCTTTCTTT
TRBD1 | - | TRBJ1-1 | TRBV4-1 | CASSQAVTGYGTEAFF | TGCGCCAGCAGCCAAGCCGTGACAGGGTATGGAACTGAAGCTTTCTTT
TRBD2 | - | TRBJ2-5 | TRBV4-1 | CASSGTSGRSQETQYF | TGCGCCAGCAGCGGTACTAGCGGGAGAAGTCAAGAGACCCAGTACTTC
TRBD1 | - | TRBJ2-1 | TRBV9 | CASSVVGGQGYDEQFF | TGTGCCAGCAGCGTAGTTGGGGGACAGGGGTATGATGAGCAGTTCTTC
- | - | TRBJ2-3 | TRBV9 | CASSVSGRTDTQYF | TGTGCCAGCAGCGTCTCGGGTCGCACAGATACGCAGTATTTT
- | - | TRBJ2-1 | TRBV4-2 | CASSPVEGPNEQFF | TGTGCCAGCAGCCCGGTAGAGGGCCCAAATGAGCAGTTCTTC
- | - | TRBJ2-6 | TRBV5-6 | CASSPPSAGANVLTF | TGTGCCAGCAGCCCCCCGTCGGCTGGGGCCAACGTCCTGACTTTC
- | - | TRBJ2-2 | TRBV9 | CASSPRGAGELFF | TGTGCCAGCAGCCCCCGCGGGGCCGGGGAGCTGTTTTTT
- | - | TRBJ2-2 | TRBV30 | CAWTGDDPGELFF | TGTGCCTGGACAGGGGATGACCCCGGGGAGCTGTTTTTT
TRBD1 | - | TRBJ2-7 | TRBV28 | CASSLFGQGSHEQYF | TGTGCCAGCAGTTTATTTGGACAGGGGTCCCACGAGCAGTACTTC
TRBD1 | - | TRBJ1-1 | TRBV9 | CASSVGTGGMNTEAFF | TGTGCCAGCAGCGTAGGGACAGGGGGGATGAACACTGAAGCTTTCTTT
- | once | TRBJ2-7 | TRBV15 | CATSRGGGPYEQYF | TGTGCCACCAGCAGAGGCGGAGGGCCCTACGAGCAGTACTTC
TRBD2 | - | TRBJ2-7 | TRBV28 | CASSFGGLAGASYEQYF | TGTGCCAGCAGTTTTGGCGGACTAGCGGGCGCCTCCTACGAGCAGTACTTC
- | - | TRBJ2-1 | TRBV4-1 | CASSSEVLALEQFF | TGCGCCAGCAGCAGTGAAGTACTAGCCCTTGAGCAGTTCTTC
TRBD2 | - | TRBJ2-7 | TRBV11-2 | CASSTLAGVAYEQYF | TGTGCCAGCAGTACCCTAGCGGGAGTGGCCTACGAGCAGTACTTC
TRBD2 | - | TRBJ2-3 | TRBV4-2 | CASSPIRLAGLQSTDTQYF | TGTGCCAGCAGTCCTATCCGACTAGCGGGACTCCAAAGCACAGATACGCAGTATTTT
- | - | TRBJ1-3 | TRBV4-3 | CASSQDPRSGNTIYF | TGCGCCAGCAGCCAAGACCCCCGTTCGGGAAACACCATATATTTT
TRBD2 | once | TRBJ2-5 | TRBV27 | CASSLYRGGKETQYF | TGTGCCAGCAGTTTATACCGCGGGGGGAAAGAGACCCAGTACTTC
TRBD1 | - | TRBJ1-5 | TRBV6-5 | CASRALTGGGQPQHF | TGTGCCAGCAGGGCCCTCACAGGGGGCGGACAGCCCCAGCATTTT
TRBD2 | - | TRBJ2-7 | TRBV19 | CASSIMLAGGPHEQYF | TGTGCCAGTAGTATAATGTTGGCGGGAGGGCCCCACGAGCAGTACTTC
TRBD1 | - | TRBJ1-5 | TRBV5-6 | CASSSGQGNQPQHF | TGTGCCAGCAGCTCAGGACAGGGGAATCAGCCCCAGCATTTT
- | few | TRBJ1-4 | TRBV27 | CASSLFGQGSNEKLFF | TGTGCCAGCAGTTTATTTGGCCAGGGGTCTAATGAAAAACTGTTTTTT
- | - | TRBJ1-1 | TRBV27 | CASSFGGGTEAFF | TGTGCCAGCAGTTTCGGGGGGGGCACTGAAGCTTTCTTT
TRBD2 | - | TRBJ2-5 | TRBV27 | CASSFTREAQETQYF | TGTGCCAGCAGTTTTACGCGGGAGGCACAAGAGACCCAGTACTTC
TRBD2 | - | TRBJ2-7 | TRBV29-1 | CSVGGAYEQYF | TGCAGCGTCGGGGGGGCCTACGAGCAGTACTTC
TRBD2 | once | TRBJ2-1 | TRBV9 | CASSVTRGSRDNEQFF | TGTGCCAGCAGCGTAACTCGCGGGAGTAGAGACAATGAGCAGTTCTTC
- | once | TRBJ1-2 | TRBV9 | CASSVAQTEANYGYTF | TGTGCCAGCAGCGTAGCACAGACAGAAGCTAACTATGGCTACACCTTC
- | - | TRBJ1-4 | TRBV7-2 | CASSPRGVDVRKLFF | TGTGCCAGCAGCCCACGGGGAGTTGATGTTCGAAAACTGTTTTTT
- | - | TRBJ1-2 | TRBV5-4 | CASSLDSNYGYTF | TGTGCCAGCAGCTTGGACAGCAACTATGGCTACACCTTC
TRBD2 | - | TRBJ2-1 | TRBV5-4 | CASSLPGTSGDNEQFF | TGTGCCAGCAGCTTGCCCGGGACTAGCGGCGACAATGAGCAGTTCTTC
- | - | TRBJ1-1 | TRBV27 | CASSLSRNTEAFF | TGTGCCAGCAGTTTATCCAGGAACACTGAAGCTTTCTTT